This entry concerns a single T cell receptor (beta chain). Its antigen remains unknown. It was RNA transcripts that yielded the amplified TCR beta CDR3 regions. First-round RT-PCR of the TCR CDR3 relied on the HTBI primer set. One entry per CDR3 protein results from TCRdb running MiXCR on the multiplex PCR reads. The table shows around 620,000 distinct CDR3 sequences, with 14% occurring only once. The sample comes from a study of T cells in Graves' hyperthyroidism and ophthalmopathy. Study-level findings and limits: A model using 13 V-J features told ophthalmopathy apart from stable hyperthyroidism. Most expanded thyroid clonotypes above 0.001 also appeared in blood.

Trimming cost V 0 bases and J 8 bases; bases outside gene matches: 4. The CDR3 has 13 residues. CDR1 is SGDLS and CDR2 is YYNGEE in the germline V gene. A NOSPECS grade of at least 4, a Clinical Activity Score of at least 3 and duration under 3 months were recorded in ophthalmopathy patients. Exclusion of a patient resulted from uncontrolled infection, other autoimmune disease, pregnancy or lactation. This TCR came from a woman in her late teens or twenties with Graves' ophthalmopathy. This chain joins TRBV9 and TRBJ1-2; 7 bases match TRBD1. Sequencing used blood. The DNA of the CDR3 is TGTGCCAGCAGCGTAGGAGACAGGGTAGGCTACACCTTC. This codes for CASSVGDRVGYTF.